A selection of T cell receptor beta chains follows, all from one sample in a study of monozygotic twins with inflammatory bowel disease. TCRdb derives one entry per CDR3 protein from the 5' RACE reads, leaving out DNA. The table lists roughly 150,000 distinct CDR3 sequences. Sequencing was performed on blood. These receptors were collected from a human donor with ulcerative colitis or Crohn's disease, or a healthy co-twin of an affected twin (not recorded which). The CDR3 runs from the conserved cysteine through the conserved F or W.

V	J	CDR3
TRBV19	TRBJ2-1	CASSIGTGSNNEQFF
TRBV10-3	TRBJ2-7	CAISAVGTDTYEQYF
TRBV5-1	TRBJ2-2	CASSLVVTGDTGELFF
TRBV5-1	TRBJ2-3	CASSLEGSGRLSRTDTQYF
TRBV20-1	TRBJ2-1	CSVQLAHARSYNEQFF
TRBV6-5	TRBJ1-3	CASSYGRGNTIYF
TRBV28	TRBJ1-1	CASRILGTEAFF
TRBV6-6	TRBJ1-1	CASRTGVMNTEAFF
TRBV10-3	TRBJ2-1	CAISDPGAEKHNEQFF
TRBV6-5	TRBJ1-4	CASIPPGGGKLFF
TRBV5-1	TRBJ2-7	CASSPGTPGEQYF
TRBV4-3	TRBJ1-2	CASSQDTSRGDYGYTF
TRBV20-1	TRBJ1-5	CSAAWTGSNQPQHF
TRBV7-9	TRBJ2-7	CASSAAGTPYEQYF
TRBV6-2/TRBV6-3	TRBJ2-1	CAITSRTNNEQFF
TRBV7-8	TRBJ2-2	CASSLVSTNTGELFF